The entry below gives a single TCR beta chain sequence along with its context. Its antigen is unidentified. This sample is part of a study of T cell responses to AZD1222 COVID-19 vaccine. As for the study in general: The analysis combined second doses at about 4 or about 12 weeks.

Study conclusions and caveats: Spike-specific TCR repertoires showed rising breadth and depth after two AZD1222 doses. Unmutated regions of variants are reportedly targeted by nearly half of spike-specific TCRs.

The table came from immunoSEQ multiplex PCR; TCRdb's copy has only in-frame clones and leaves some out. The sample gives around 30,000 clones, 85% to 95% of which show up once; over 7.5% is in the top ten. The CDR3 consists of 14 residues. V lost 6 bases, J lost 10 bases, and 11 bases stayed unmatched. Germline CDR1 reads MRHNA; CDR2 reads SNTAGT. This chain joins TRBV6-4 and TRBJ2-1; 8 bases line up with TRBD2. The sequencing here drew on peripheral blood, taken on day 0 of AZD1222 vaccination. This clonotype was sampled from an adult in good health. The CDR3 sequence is CASSAGTRKDEQFF. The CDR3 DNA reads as TGTGCCAGCAGCGCCGGGACTAGAAAGGACGAGCAGTTCTTC.